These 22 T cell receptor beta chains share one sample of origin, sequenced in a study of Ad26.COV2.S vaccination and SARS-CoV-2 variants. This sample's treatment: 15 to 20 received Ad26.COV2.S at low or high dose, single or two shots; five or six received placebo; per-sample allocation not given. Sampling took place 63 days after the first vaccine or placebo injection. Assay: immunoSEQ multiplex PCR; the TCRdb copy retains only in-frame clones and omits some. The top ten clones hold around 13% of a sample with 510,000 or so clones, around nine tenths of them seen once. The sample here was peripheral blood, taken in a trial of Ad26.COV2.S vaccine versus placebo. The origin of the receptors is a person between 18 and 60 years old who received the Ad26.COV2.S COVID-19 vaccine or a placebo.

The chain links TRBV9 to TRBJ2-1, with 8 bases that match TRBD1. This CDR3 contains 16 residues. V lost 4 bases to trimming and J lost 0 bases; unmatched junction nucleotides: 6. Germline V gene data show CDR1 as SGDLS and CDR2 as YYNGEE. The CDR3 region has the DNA TGTGCCAGCAGCTCCCGGACAGGGAGCTCCTACAATGAGCAGTTCTTC. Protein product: CASSSRTGSSYNEQFF.

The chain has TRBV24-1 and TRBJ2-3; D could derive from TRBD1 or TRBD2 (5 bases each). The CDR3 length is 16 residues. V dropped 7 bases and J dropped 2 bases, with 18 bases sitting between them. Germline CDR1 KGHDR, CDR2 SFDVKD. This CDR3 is CATRAPGPPHTDTQYF. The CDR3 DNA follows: TGTGCCACCAGAGCTCCGGGACCCCCACACACAGATACGCAGTATTTT.

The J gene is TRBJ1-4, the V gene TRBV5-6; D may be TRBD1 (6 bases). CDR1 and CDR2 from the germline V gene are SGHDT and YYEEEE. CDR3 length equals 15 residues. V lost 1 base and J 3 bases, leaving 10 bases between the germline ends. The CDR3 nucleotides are TGTGCCAGCAGCTTGATACAGGGAGCTAATGAAAAACTGTTTTTT. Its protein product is CASSLIQGANEKLFF.

CDR3 DNA: TGTGCCAGCAGCGCCAGACCCGGGACTAGCGGCTACGAGCAGTACTTC. Amino acids: CASSARPGTSGYEQYF. The rearrangement links TRBV9 to TRBJ2-7; 11 bases map to TRBD2. The CDR3 contains 16 residues. Germline CDR1 SGDLS, CDR2 YYNGEE. J lost 3 bases, V lost 3 bases, and 8 bases had no gene match.

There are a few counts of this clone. CDR3 residues: CASSPRTGNNEQFF. For the CDR3, the DNA is TGTGCCAGCAGCCCAAGGACAGGGAACAATGAGCAGTTCTTC. The rearrangement joins TRBV11-2 to TRBJ2-1; the match to TRBD1 covers 8 bases. V lost 5 bases and J lost 5; bases outside the gene matches: 5. The germline V gene has CDR1 SGHAT and CDR2 FQNNGV. The CDR3 sequence is 14 residues long.

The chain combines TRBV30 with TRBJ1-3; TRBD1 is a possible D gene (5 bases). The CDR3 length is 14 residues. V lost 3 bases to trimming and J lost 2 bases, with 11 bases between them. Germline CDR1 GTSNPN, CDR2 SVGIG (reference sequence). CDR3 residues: CAWRARVAGNTIYF. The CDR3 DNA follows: TGTGCCTGGAGGGCCAGGGTCGCTGGAAACACCATATATTTT.

CDR3 sequence: CASSIIKTGELFF. The DNA for the CDR3 is TGTGCCAGTAGTATAATAAAGACCGGGGAGCTGTTTTTT. The genes are TRBV19 and TRBJ2-2; D remains unclear. Germline loops: CDR1 LNHDA, CDR2 SQIVND (reference sequence). The length of the CDR3 is 13 residues. V was cut by 2 bases and J by 5 bases, with 6 bases left in between.

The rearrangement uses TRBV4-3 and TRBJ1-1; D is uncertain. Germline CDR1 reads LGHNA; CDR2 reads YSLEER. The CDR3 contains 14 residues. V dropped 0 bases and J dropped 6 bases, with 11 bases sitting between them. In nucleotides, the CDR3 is TGCGCCAGCAGCCAAGAACCCCTCGGAGCTGAAGCTTTCTTT. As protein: CASSQEPLGAEAFF.

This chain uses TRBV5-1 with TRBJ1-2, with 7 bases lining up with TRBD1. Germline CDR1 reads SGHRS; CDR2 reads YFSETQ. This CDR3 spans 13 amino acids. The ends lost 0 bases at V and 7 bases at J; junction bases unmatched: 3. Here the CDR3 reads CASSLGTGGGYTF. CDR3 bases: TGCGCCAGCAGCTTGGGGACAGGAGGTGGCTACACCTTC.

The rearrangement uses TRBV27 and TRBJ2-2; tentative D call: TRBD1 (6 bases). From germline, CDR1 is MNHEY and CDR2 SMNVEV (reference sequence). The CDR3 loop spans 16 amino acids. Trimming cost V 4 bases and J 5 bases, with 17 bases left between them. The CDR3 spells CASSYITGWRTGELFF. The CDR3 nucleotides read TGTGCCAGCAGTTACATCACAGGGTGGAGGACCGGGGAGCTGTTTTTT.

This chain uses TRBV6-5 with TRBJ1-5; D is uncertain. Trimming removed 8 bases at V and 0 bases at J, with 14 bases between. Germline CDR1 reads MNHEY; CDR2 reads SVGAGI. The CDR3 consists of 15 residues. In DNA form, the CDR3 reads TGTGCCAGCCTGGAGTATCCGGGTAGCAATCAGCCCCAGCATTTT. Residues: CASLEYPGSNQPQHF.

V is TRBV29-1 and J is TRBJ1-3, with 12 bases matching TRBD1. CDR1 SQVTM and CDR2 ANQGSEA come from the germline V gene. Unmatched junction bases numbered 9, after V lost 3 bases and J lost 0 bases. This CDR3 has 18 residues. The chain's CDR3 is CSVEGQGADSASGNTIYF. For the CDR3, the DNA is TGCAGCGTTGAGGGACAGGGGGCCGACTCCGCCTCTGGAAACACCATATATTTT.

The CDR3 DNA reads as TGTGCCTGGATACAGGAGGAGGGGATTTCACCCCTCCACTTT. Protein: CAWIQEEGISPLHF. This chain uses TRBV30 with TRBJ1-6; TRBD1 might be the D (5 bases). Germline values: CDR1 GTSNPN, CDR2 SVGIG (reference sequence). This CDR3 is built from 14 residues. V was shortened by 4 bases and J by 9 bases, with 16 bases between the two germline ends.

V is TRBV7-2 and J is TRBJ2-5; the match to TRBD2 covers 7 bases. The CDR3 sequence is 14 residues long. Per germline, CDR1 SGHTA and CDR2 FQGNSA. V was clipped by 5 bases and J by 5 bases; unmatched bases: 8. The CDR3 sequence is CASSLGLVRETQYF. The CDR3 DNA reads TGTGCCAGCAGCCTCGGACTAGTGCGGGAGACCCAGTACTTC.

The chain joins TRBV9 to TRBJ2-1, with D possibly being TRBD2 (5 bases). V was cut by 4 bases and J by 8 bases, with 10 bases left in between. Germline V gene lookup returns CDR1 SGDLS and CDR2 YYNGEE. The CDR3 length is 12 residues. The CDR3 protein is CASSPRGDEQFF. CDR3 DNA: TGTGCCAGCAGCCCCCGGGGTGATGAGCAGTTCTTC.

CDR3 protein: CASSPPGATGREQYF. CDR3 DNA sequence: TGTGCCAGCTCCCCCCCGGGGGCGACCGGCCGGGAGCAGTACTTC. This rearrangement joins TRBV11-3 to TRBJ2-7; D assignment may be TRBD1 or TRBD2 (6 bases each). Germline assignment: CDR1 SGHNT and CDR2 YENEEA. Trimming took 8 bases from V and 7 from J, leaving 24 bases between them. The CDR3 covers 15 residues.

CDR3 residues: CASSLAPGSYNEQFF. DNA for the CDR3: TGTGCCAGCAGCTTAGCTCCGGGATCCTACAATGAGCAGTTCTTC. The rearrangement links TRBV7-3 to TRBJ2-1; D is perhaps TRBD2 (5 bases). The CDR3 spans 15 residues. V was clipped by 2 bases and J by 1 base, with 9 bases between them. CDR1 is SGHTA and CDR2 is FQGTGA in the germline V gene.

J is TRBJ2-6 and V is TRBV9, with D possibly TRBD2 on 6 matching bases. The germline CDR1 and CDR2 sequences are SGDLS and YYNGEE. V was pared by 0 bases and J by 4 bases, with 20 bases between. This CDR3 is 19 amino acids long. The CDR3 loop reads CASSVGPRDVASGANVLTF. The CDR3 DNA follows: TGTGCCAGCAGCGTAGGCCCGCGGGACGTAGCCTCAGGGGCCAACGTCCTGACTTTC.

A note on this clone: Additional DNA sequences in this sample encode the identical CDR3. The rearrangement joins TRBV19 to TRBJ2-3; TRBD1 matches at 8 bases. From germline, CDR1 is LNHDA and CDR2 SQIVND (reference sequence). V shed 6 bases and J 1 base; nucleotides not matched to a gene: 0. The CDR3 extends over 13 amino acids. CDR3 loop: CASRDRGTDTQYF. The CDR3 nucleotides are TGTGCCAGTAGGGACAGGGGCACAGATACGCAGTATTTT.

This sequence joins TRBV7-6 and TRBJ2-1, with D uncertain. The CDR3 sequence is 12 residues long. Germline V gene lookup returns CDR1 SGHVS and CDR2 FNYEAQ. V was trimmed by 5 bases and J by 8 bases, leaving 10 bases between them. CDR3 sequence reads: CASSPLGYEQFF. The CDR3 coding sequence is TGTGCCAGCAGCCCGCTGGGGTATGAGCAGTTCTTC. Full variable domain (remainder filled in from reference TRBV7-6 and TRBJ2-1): GAGVSQSPRYKVTKRGQDVALRCDPISGHVSLYWYRQALGQGPEFLTYFNYEAQQDKSGLPNDRFSAERPEGSISTLTIQRTEQRDSAMYRCASSPLGYEQFFGPGTRLTVL.

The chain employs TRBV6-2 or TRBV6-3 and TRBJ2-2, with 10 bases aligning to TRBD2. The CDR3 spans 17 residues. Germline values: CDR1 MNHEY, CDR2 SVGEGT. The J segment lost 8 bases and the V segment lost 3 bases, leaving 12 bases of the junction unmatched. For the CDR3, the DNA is TGTGCCAGCAGTTATAGAGCGGGAGGGCCGTTTCCGGGGGAGCTGTTTTTT. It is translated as CASSYRAGGPFPGELFF.

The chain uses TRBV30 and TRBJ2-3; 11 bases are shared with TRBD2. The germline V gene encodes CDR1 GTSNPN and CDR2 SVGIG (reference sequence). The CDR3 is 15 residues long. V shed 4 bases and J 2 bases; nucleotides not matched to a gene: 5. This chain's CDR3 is CAWISGRADTDTQYF. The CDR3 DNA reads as TGTGCCTGGATTAGCGGGAGGGCCGACACAGATACGCAGTATTTT.